Presented here are 24 T cell receptor beta chains from one specimen sequenced in a study of ipilimumab plus nivolumab after autologous stem cell transplantation. The assay was immunoSEQ multiplex PCR, and TCRdb's table has in-frame clones only and misses some. The profile shows 20,000 to 25,000 clones, nearly 75% of them singletons. Here the sequenced sample was PBMCs, taken in a trial of ipilimumab plus nivolumab as post-transplant consolidation. Every receptor here comes from a male donor with diffuse large B-cell lymphoma.

The chain couples TRBV29-1 to TRBJ2-7; no clear D. This CDR3 region has 15 residues. Between the trimmed V and J ends, which lost 0 bases and 0 bases, there was a span of 12 bases. Germline CDR1 is SQVTM and CDR2 is ANQGSEA. CDR3 loop: CSVEDDERSSYEQYF. CDR3 nucleotide sequence: TGCAGCGTTGAAGATGACGAGCGAAGCTCCTACGAGCAGTACTTC.

The chain recombines TRBV15 with TRBJ1-1; D is possibly TRBD1 (5 bases). The germline gives CDR1 LNHNV, CDR2 YYDKDF (reference sequence). Trimming took off 0 bases at V and 2 bases at J, with 19 bases between the two ends. The length of the CDR3 is 18 residues. The CDR3 nucleotides are TGTGCCACCAGCAGAGATGGGGCCGGAAGGGGTGATAACACTGAAGCTTTCTTT. Encoded protein: CATSRDGAGRGDNTEAFF. The whole variable domain, remainder taken from reference TRBV15 and TRBJ1-1, is DAMVIQNPRYQVTQFGKPVTLSCSQTLNHNVMYWYQQKSSQAPKLLFHYYDKDFNNEADTPDNFQSRRPNTSFCFLDIRSPGLGDTAMYLCATSRDGAGRGDNTEAFFGQGTRLTVV.

V gene TRBV11-2 combines with J gene TRBJ2-3; 8 bases match TRBD2. The CDR3 loop spans 15 amino acids. Germline lookup yields CDR1 SGHAT and CDR2 FQNNGV. Unmatched junction bases numbered 6, after V lost 1 base and J lost 6 bases. The CDR3 loop is CASSLVGTRLDTQYF. The CDR3 DNA follows: TGTGCCAGCAGCTTAGTCGGGACTAGGTTGGATACGCAGTATTTT.

V gene TRBV6-1 combines with J gene TRBJ1-4; the D is unclear. With 6 bases removed from V and 3 bases from J, the gap between germline ends came to 8 bases. CDR1 and CDR2 from the germline V gene are MNHNS and SASEGT. CDR3 length: 13 amino acids. CDR3 DNA sequence: TGTGCCAGCAGGGAGATCTCTAATGAAAAACTGTTTTTT. It specifies CASREISNEKLFF.

This clone occurred a few times. The chain couples TRBV2 to TRBJ2-7; the match to TRBD1 covers 9 bases. The J segment lost 3 bases and the V segment lost 7 bases, leaving 7 bases of the junction unmatched. Germline CDR1 SNHLY, CDR2 FYNNEI. The CDR3 is 14 residues long. This CDR3 reads CASMGQGFGYEQYF. CDR3 bases: TGTGCCAGCATGGGACAGGGATTCGGCTACGAGCAGTACTTC.

The chain uses TRBV6-1 and TRBJ2-5; TRBD2 matches at 9 bases. The J call may be mistaken, given a closer DNA end match to TRBJ2-7. Germline-derived CDR1 and CDR2 are MNHNS and SASEGT. The CDR3 consists of 13 residues. CDR3 sequence: CAIWTSDSYEQYF. CDR3 DNA: TGTGCCATCTGGACTAGCGACTCCTACGAGCAGTACTTC.

V and J are TRBV5-1 and TRBJ1-2; the D gene is possibly TRBD1 (6 bases). The germline V gene has CDR1 SGHRS and CDR2 YFSETQ. V was cut by 4 bases and J by 7 bases, with 17 bases left in between. CDR3 length: 14 amino acids. The CDR3 bases are TGCGCCAGCAGCCTGACAGGTCCCCAGAGTGGCTACACCTTC. Encoded protein: CASSLTGPQSGYTF.

This clone was observed a single time. V is TRBV7-3 and J is TRBJ2-1; 11 positions match TRBD2. The CDR3 covers 16 residues. Unmatched junction bases numbered 4, after V lost 2 bases and J lost 4 bases. Germline V gives CDR1 SGHTA, CDR2 FQGTGA. The CDR3 is CASSLASGGSYNEQFF. As DNA, the CDR3 is TGTGCCAGCAGCTTAGCTAGCGGGGGGTCTTACAATGAGCAGTTCTTC.

The chain links TRBV19 to TRBJ1-3; possibly TRBD1 for D (5 bases). From germline, CDR1 is LNHDA and CDR2 SQIVND (reference sequence). V was trimmed by 6 bases and J by 0 bases, leaving 9 bases between them. The CDR3 is made up of 14 amino acids. CDR3 sequence: CASREDISGNTIYF. In nucleotides, the CDR3 is TGTGCCAGTAGGGAGGACATCTCTGGAAACACCATATATTTT.

This clone was seen just once. The chain links TRBV5-1 to TRBJ2-1; 10 bases match TRBD2. Germline-derived CDR1 and CDR2 are SGHRS and YFSETQ. CDR3 length: 13 amino acids. Unmatched junction bases numbered 4, after V lost 3 bases and J lost 10 bases. The CDR3 sequence is CASSSSGSGEQFF. The CDR3 DNA reads TGCGCCAGCAGCTCTAGCGGGAGTGGCGAGCAGTTCTTC.

This clone was seen more than once but under ten times. The chain combines TRBV11-2 with TRBJ1-4, with TRBD1 identical over 11 bases. In germline, CDR1 is SGHAT, CDR2 FQNNGV. The CDR3 extends over 16 amino acids. With 0 bases clipped from V and 7 bases from J, the junction kept 4 bases outside the gene matches. CDR3 loop: CASSLDGTGGSEKLFF. CDR3 sequence (DNA): TGTGCCAGCAGCTTAGACGGGACAGGGGGTTCTGAAAAACTGTTTTTT. Based on the CDR3 plus reference TRBV11-2 and TRBJ1-4, the full variable domain is EAGVAQSPRYKIIEKRQSVAFWCNPISGHATLYWYQQILGQGPKLLIQFQNNGVVDDSQLPKDRFSAERLKGVDSTLKIQPAKLEDSAVYLCASSLDGTGGSEKLFFGSGTQLSVL.

The chain is built from TRBV5-4 and TRBJ2-6; either TRBD1 or TRBD2 may fit D (5 bases each). V was shortened by 4 bases and J by 3 bases, with 11 bases between the two germline ends. Looked up from germline, CDR1 is SGHNT and CDR2 is YYREEE (reference sequence). The CDR3 is 15 residues long. The CDR3 loop is CASSLGAFGANVLTF. The CDR3 DNA reads as TGTGCCAGCAGCCTCGGGGCTTTTGGGGCCAACGTCCTGACTTTC.

The chain couples TRBV5-4 to TRBJ2-7; the match to TRBD1 covers 7 bases. This CDR3 comprises 13 residues. The V segment lost 5 bases and the J segment 0 bases; nucleotides outside the gene matches: 2. The germline gives CDR1 SGHNT, CDR2 YYREEE (reference sequence). DNA of the CDR3: TGTGCCAGCAGGGGGGACAGCTCCTACGAGCAGTACTTC. Translating it yields CASRGDSSYEQYF.

The V gene is TRBV2, the J gene TRBJ2-1; D unclear. V dropped 4 bases and J dropped 9 bases, with 19 bases sitting between them. The CDR3 spans 15 residues. Germline lookup yields CDR1 SNHLY and CDR2 FYNNEI. The CDR3 DNA reads as TGTGCCAGCAGTGTCGTAGGTGGAAGGTACGGTGAGCAGTTCTTC. This gives the protein CASSVVGGRYGEQFF.

This clone occurred once. The chain combines TRBV5-4 with TRBJ2-2; TRBD2 is a possible D gene (6 bases). Trimming removed 4 bases from V and 9 bases from J, with 22 bases in between. There are 16 residues in the CDR3. Germline V CDR1 and CDR2: SGHNT, YYREEE (reference sequence). The CDR3 spells CASSILFSGGDRELFF. As DNA, the CDR3 is TGTGCCAGCAGCATCCTCTTTAGCGGAGGGGACCGGGAGCTGTTTTTT.

This clone has more than one count but fewer than ten. The chain joins TRBV5-1 to TRBJ2-7; 8 bases align to TRBD2. Germline V gene data show CDR1 as SGHRS and CDR2 as YFSETQ. This CDR3 has 14 amino acids. V shed 6 bases and J 0 bases; nucleotides not matched to a gene: 5. The CDR3 DNA reads TGCGCCAGCACGGCCAGCGGGAGCTCCTACGAGCAGTACTTC. This encodes CASTASGSSYEQYF.

This clone counts as medium-sized (0.01 to 0.1%). The sample holds other DNA sequences that translate to the same CDR3. The gene calls are TRBV11-3 and TRBJ2-1, with unresolved D. The CDR3 length is 13 residues. V was shortened by 3 bases and J by 3 bases, with 6 bases between the two germline ends. The V gene's germline CDR1 is SGHNT and CDR2 YENEEA. CDR3 residues: CASSLGNYNEQFF. The CDR3 coding sequence is TGTGCCAGCAGCTTGGGGAACTACAATGAGCAGTTCTTC.

The chain recombines TRBV19 with TRBJ2-5; 8 bases align to TRBD2. Germline V gene lookup returns CDR1 LNHDA and CDR2 SQIVND (reference sequence). J lost 5 bases, V lost 5 bases, and 10 bases had no gene match. The CDR3 sequence is 15 residues long. The chain's CDR3 is CASSLPGLVGETQYF. The CDR3 nucleotides are TGTGCCAGTAGTCTTCCGGGACTAGTGGGGGAGACCCAGTACTTC.

V is TRBV7-3 and J is TRBJ2-1; TRBD2 is a possible D gene (5 bases). Trimming removed 0 bases from V and 7 bases from J, with 13 bases in between. The CDR3 sequence is 15 residues long. Germline V gives CDR1 SGHTA, CDR2 FQGTGA. CDR3 sequence: CASSLTGAGGNEQFF. The CDR3, as DNA: TGTGCCAGCAGCTTAACGGGCGCCGGAGGAAATGAGCAGTTCTTC. Together with reference TRBV7-3 and TRBJ2-1, the CDR3 gives the full variable domain: GAGVSQTPSNKVTEKGKYVELRCDPISGHTALYWYRQSLGQGPEFLIYFQGTGAADDSGLPNDRFFAVRPEGSVSTLKIQRTERGDSAVYLCASSLTGAGGNEQFFGPGTRLTVL.

J is TRBJ1-1 and V is TRBV15; TRBD1 is a possible D gene (6 bases). V dropped 1 base and J dropped 7 bases, with 10 bases sitting between them. The CDR3 is made up of 13 amino acids. Germline V gene lookup returns CDR1 LNHNV and CDR2 YYDKDF (reference sequence). The CDR3 protein is CATSRAGVGEAFF. CDR3 nucleotide sequence: TGTGCCACCAGCAGAGCAGGGGTGGGTGAAGCTTTCTTT.

The rearrangement joins TRBV5-4 to TRBJ2-5; D not resolved. The CDR3 loop spans 14 amino acids. With 3 bases removed from V and 2 bases from J, the gap between germline ends came to 11 bases. Germline V gene data show CDR1 as SGHNT and CDR2 as YYREEE (reference sequence). CDR3 region: CASSSRMEQETQYF. Here the CDR3 DNA reads TGTGCCAGCAGCTCCCGTATGGAGCAAGAGACCCAGTACTTC.

This clone has just one count. The chain links TRBV19 to TRBJ1-2; D gene unclear. V lost 3 bases and J 8 bases, leaving 13 bases between the germline ends. This CDR3 is 13 amino acids long. Germline CDR1 and CDR2: LNHDA and SQIVND (reference sequence). The CDR3: CASSIRTKSGYTF. The CDR3 DNA reads as TGTGCCAGTAGTATTCGGACCAAGTCGGGCTACACCTTC.

The chain employs TRBV11-2 and TRBJ2-3; 7 bases agree with TRBD1. The CDR3 is 16 residues long. Germline CDR1 reads SGHAT; CDR2 reads FQNNGV. After removal of 2 bases from V and 6 bases from J, the junction contained 11 bases not matched to a gene. CDR3 loop: CASSLRPTGAGDTQYF. CDR3 bases: TGTGCCAGCAGCTTAAGGCCTACAGGGGCAGGTGATACGCAGTATTTT.

The chain couples TRBV10-3 to TRBJ2-7; no definite D call. The CDR3 loop spans 13 amino acids. V gave up 4 bases and J gave up 4 bases, with 11 bases separating them. Germline values: CDR1 ENHRY, CDR2 SYGVKD. For the CDR3, the DNA is TGTGCCATCAGTGCGGACGGAACGTACGAGCAGTACTTC. Translated: CAISADGTYEQYF.